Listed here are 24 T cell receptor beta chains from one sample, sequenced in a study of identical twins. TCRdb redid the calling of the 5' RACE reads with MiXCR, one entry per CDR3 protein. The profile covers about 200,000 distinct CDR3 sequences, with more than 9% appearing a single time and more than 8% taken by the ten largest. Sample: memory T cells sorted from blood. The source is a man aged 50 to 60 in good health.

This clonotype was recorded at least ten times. The CDR3 sequence: CASTRQVGSYEQYF. In nucleotides, the CDR3 is TGTGCCAGCACCCGACAGGTGGGCTCCTACGAGCAGTACTTC. The chain uses TRBV28 and TRBJ2-7; D possibly corresponds to TRBD1 (6 bases). Germline V gives CDR1 MDHEN, CDR2 SYDVKM. V gave up 7 bases and J gave up 0 bases, with 13 bases separating them. CDR3 length equals 14 residues.

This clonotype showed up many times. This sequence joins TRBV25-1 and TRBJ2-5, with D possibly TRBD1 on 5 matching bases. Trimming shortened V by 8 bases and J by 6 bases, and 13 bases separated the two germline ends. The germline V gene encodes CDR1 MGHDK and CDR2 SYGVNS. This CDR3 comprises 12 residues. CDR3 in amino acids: CASGPDSKTQYF. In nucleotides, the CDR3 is TGTGCCAGCGGGCCCGACAGCAAGACCCAGTACTTC.

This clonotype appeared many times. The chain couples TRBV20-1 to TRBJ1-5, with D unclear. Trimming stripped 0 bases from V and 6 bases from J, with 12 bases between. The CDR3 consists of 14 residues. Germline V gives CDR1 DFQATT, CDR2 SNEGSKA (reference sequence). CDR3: CSARDVSNLQPQHF. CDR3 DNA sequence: TGCAGTGCTAGAGATGTCTCCAATCTTCAGCCCCAGCATTTT.

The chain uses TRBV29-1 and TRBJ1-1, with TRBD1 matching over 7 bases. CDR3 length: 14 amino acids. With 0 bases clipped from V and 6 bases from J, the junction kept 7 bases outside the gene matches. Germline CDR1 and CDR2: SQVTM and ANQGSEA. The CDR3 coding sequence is TGCAGCGTTGAAGATATACAGGGGAGGGCTGAAGCTTTCTTT. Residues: CSVEDIQGRAEAFF.

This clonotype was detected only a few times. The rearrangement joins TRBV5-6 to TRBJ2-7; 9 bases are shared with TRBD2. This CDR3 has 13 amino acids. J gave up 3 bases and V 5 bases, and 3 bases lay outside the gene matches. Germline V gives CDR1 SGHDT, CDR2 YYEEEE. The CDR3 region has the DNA TGTGCCAGCAGGGTTAGCGGGAGCTACGAGCAGTACTTC. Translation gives CASRVSGSYEQYF.

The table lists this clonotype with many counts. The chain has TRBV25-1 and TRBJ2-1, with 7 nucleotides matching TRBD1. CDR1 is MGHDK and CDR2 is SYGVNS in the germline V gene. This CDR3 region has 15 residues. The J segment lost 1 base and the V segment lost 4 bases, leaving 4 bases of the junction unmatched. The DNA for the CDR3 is TGTGCCAGCAGTGGACAGGGAATATCCTACAATGAGCAGTTCTTC. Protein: CASSGQGISYNEQFF. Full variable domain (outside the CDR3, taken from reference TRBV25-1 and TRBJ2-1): EADIYQTPRYLVIGTGKKITLECSQTMGHDKMYWYQQDPGMELHLIHYSYGVNSTEKGDLSSESTVSRIRTEHFPLTLESARPSHTSQYLCASSGQGISYNEQFFGPGTRLTVL.

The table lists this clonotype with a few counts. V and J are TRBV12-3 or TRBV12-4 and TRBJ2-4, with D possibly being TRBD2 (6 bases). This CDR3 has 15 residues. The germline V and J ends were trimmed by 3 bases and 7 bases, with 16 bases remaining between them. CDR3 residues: CASSLEGGRMNIQYF. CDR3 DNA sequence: TGTGCCAGCAGTTTGGAGGGAGGACGGATGAACATTCAGTACTTC.

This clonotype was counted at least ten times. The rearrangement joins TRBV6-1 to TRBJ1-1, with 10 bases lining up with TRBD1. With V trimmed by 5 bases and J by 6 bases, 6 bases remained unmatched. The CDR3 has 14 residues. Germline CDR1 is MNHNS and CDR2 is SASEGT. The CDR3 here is CASSSGTGVPEAFF. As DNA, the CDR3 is TGTGCCAGCAGTAGCGGGACAGGGGTCCCTGAAGCTTTCTTT.

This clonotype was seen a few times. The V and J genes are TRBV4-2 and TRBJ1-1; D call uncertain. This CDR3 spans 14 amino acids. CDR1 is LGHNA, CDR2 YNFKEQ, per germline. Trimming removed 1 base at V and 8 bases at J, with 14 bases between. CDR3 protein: CASSQVGSKPEAFF. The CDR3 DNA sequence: TGTGCCAGCAGCCAAGTTGGCAGCAAGCCCGAAGCTTTCTTT.

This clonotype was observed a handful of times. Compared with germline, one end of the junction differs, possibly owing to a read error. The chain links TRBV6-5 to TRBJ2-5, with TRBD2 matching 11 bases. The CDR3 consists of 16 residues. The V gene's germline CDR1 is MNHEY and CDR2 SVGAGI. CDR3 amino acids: CASSYTLAGAQQTQYF. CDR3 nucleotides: TGTGCCAGCAGTTACACACTAGCGGGGGCCCAACAGACCCAGTACTTC.

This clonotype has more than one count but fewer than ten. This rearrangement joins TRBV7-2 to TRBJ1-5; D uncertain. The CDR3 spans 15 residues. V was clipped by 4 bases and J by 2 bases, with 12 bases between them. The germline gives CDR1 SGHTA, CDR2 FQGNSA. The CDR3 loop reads CASSSVGVRNQPQHF. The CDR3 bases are TGTGCCAGCAGCTCCGTTGGGGTTCGCAATCAGCCCCAGCATTTT.

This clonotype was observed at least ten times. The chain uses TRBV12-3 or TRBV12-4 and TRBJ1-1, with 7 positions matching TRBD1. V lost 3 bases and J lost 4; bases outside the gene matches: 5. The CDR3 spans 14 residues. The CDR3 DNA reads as TGTGCCAGCAGTTTTCAACAGGGGCGCACTGAAGCTTTCTTT. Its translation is CASSFQQGRTEAFF.

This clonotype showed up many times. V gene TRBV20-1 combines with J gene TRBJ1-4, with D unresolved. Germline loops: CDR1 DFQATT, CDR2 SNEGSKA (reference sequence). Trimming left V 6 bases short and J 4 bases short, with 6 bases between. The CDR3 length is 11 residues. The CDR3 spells CSAGLNEKLFF. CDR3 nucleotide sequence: TGCAGTGCCGGCCTTAATGAAAAACTGTTTTTT.

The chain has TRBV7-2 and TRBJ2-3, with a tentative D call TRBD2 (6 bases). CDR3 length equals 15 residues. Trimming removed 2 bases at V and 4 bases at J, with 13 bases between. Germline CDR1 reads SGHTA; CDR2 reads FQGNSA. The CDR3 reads CASSLMGGGADTQYF. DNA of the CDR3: TGTGCCAGCAGCTTAATGGGGGGTGGAGCAGATACGCAGTATTTT.

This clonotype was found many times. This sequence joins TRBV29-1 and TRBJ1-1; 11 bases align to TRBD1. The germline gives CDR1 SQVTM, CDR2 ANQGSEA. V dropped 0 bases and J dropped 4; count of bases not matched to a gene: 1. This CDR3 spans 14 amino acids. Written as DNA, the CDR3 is TGCAGCGTTGAAGAAGGGACAGGGGGCACTGAAGCTTTCTTT. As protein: CSVEEGTGGTEAFF.

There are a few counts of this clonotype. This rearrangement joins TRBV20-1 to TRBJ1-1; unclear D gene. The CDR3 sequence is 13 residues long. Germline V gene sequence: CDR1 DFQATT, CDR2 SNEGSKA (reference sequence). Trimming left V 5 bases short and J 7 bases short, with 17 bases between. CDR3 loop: CSAPRSGPGEAFF. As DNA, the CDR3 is TGCAGTGCTCCACGGTCGGGTCCGGGTGAAGCTTTCTTT.

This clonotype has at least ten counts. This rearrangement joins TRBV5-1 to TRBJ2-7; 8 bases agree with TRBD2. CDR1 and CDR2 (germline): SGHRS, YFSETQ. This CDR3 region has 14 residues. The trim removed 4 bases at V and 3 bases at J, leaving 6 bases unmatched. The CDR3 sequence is CASSPIGTSYEQYF. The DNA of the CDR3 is TGCGCCAGCAGCCCCATCGGGACTAGCTACGAGCAGTACTTC. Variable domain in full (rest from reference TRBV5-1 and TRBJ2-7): KAGVTQTPRYLIKTRGQQVTLSCSPISGHRSVSWYQQTPGQGLQFLFEYFSETQRNKGNFPGRFSGRQFSNSRSEMNVSTLELGDSALYLCASSPIGTSYEQYFGPGTRLTVT.

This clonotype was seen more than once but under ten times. CDR3 nucleotides: TGCGCCAGCAGCCCGGGGACTAGCGGGAGCGGCGAGCAGTACTTC. This codes for CASSPGTSGSGEQYF. The chain carries TRBV5-1 and TRBJ2-7; TRBD2 matches 14 bases. There are 15 residues in the CDR3. V lost 4 bases, J lost 6 bases, and 6 bases stayed unmatched. Looked up from germline, CDR1 is SGHRS and CDR2 is YFSETQ.

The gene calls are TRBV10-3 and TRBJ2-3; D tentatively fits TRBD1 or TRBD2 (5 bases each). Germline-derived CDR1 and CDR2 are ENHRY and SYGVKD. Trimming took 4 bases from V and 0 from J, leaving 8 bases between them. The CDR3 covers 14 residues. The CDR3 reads CAISGRESTDTQYF. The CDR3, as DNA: TGTGCCATCAGTGGCAGGGAGAGCACAGATACGCAGTATTTT.

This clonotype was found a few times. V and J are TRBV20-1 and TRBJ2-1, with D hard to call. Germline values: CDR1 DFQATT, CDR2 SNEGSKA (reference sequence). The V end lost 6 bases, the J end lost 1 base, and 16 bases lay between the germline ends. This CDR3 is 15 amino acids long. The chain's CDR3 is CSAKLPLGSYNEQFF. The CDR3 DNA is TGCAGTGCAAAGCTCCCCTTAGGGTCCTACAATGAGCAGTTCTTC.

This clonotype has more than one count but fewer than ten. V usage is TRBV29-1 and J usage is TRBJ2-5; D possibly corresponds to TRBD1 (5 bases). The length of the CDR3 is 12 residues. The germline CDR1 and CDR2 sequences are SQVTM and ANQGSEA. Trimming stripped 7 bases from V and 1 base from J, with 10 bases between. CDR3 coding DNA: TGCAGCGCCGCCGACAGCCAAGAGACCCAGTACTTC. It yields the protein CSAADSQETQYF.

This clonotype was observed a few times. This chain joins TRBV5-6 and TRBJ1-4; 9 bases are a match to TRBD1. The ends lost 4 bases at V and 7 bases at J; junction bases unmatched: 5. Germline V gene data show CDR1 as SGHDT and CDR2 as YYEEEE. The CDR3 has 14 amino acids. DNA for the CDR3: TGTGCCAGCAGCAGGACAGGGGTGGGTGAAAAACTGTTTTTT. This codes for CASSRTGVGEKLFF.

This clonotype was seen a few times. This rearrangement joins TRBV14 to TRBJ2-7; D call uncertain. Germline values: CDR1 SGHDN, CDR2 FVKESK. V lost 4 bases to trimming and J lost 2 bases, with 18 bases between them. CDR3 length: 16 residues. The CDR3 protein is CASSRNAWGKTYEQYF. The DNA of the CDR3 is TGTGCCAGCAGCCGGAATGCATGGGGAAAGACCTACGAGCAGTACTTC.

The chain's CDR3 is CASSFGLAAHNEQFF. CDR3 DNA: TGTGCCAGCAGCTTTGGACTAGCGGCTCACAATGAGCAGTTCTTC. V is TRBV7-9 and J is TRBJ2-1, with 10 bases matching TRBD2. Looked up from germline, CDR1 is SEHNR and CDR2 is FQNEAQ (reference sequence). The CDR3 extends over 15 amino acids. V dropped 3 bases and J dropped 5; count of bases not matched to a gene: 4.